This T cell receptor beta chain stems from a study of cytomegalovirus exposure and HLA in healthy donors. Study-level results: Productive status was seen about 90% or about 30% of the time for most TCR beta V segments in an earlier analysis. Later on, an analysis tied 15,000 to 20,000 TCR beta sequences to HLA alleles at 0.05 false discovery rate. The listing of about 150 TCR beta chains classed them as cytomegalovirus-associated.

Unmatched junction bases numbered 12, after V lost 2 bases and J lost 0 bases. The CDR3 runs to 19 residues. Germline CDR1 is MNHEY and CDR2 is SMNVEV (reference sequence). 60 Vbeta and 13 Jbeta primers were used in PCR. The protocol was immunoSEQ multiplex PCR, while the TCRdb copy is restricted to in-frame clones and leaves out a portion. The table includes 130,000 or so clones, more than 75% detected once. On this clone itself: Its cognate antigen is unknown.

The clonotype comes from a woman aged 45-60 years in good health and CMV-seropositive. The source material was PBMCs. The J gene is TRBJ2-7, the V gene TRBV27; 11 positions agree with TRBD2. CDR3 sequence reads: CASSLAASGGPRSSYEQYF. Here the CDR3 DNA reads TGTGCCAGCAGTTTAGCGGCTAGCGGGGGGCCGAGGAGCTCCTACGAGCAGTACTTC.